Listed below are T cell receptor beta chains from one sample, sequenced in a study of T cells in Graves' hyperthyroidism and ophthalmopathy. TCRdb called the multiplex PCR reads again in MiXCR, with one record for every CDR3 protein. The data show around 700,000 distinct CDR3 sequences, with approximately 18% seen just once and around 15% held by the top ten. Sequencing was done on a sample of blood. The receptors here all came from a woman in her forties or fifties with Graves' hyperthyroidism that later progressed to Graves' ophthalmopathy. Both conserved end residues are part of each CDR3. Each record gives: CDR3 DNA, CDR3 protein, D gene, J gene, V gene, clone size. A D gene is named only where the DNA matches it firmly. The size of a clone is reported for some rows only, either as once, few or many, or as a class for expanded clones.

CDR3 DNA: TGCAGCGTTGACAGCGGAGGGACCAAAGAGACCCAGTACTTC
CDR3 protein: CSVDSGGTKETQYF
D gene: .
J gene: TRBJ2-5
V gene: TRBV29-1
clone size: few

CDR3 DNA: TGCGCCAGCAGCTTGGACGGGACATCCTCCTACGAGCAGTACTTC
CDR3 protein: CASSLDGTSSYEQYF
D gene: .
J gene: TRBJ2-7
V gene: TRBV5-1
clone size: many

CDR3 DNA: TGTGCCAGCAGCTTAGCGTACGCTGACGGGCAGTTCTTC
CDR3 protein: CASSLAYADGQFF
D gene: .
J gene: TRBJ2-1
V gene: TRBV7-9
clone size: many

CDR3 DNA: TGTGCCAGCAGCTTGATAGAGGCGGAAGAGACCCAGTACTTC
CDR3 protein: CASSLIEAEETQYF
D gene: .
J gene: TRBJ2-5
V gene: TRBV7-9
clone size: many

CDR3 DNA: TGTGCCAGTAGGCTACAGGGAACCAACTATGGCTACACCTTC
CDR3 protein: CASRLQGTNYGYTF
D gene: .
J gene: TRBJ1-2
V gene: TRBV19
clone size: .

CDR3 DNA: TGTGCCAGCAGCCTAGCTAGAGGGGCAACTAATGAAAAACTGTTTTTT
CDR3 protein: CASSLARGATNEKLFF
D gene: .
J gene: TRBJ1-4
V gene: TRBV2
clone size: .

CDR3 DNA: TGTGCCAGCAGTTTTACAGGGCCGAGCTCCTATAATTCACCCCTCCACTTT
CDR3 protein: CASSFTGPSSYNSPLHF
D gene: .
J gene: TRBJ1-6
V gene: TRBV27
clone size: many

CDR3 DNA: TGTGCCACCAGCAGAGATCATGGAGACGAGCAGTACTTC
CDR3 protein: CATSRDHGDEQYF
D gene: .
J gene: TRBJ2-7
V gene: TRBV15
clone size: many

CDR3 DNA: TGCGCCAGCAGCCGACAGGGAGAGGACACTGAAGCTTTCTTT
CDR3 protein: CASSRQGEDTEAFF
D gene: TRBD1
J gene: TRBJ1-1
V gene: TRBV5-1
clone size: many

CDR3 DNA: TGTGCCAGCAGCCTTTTCTCTGGGGCCAACGTCCTGACTTTC
CDR3 protein: CASSLFSGANVLTF
D gene: .
J gene: TRBJ2-6
V gene: TRBV12-3/TRBV12-4
clone size: many

CDR3 DNA: TGTGCCAGCAGTGACCGCTACGAGCAGTACTTC
CDR3 protein: CASSDRYEQYF
D gene: .
J gene: TRBJ2-7
V gene: TRBV12-3/TRBV12-4
clone size: many

CDR3 DNA: TGCAGTGCTCCGACAGGGGGAAATTCACCCCTCCACTTT
CDR3 protein: CSAPTGGNSPLHF
D gene: TRBD1
J gene: TRBJ1-6
V gene: TRBV20-1
clone size: .

CDR3 DNA: TGTGCCAGCAAGGTGGGATCAGTCGGGGAGCAGCCCCAGCATTTT
CDR3 protein: CASKVGSVGEQPQHF
D gene: .
J gene: TRBJ1-5
V gene: TRBV28
clone size: .

CDR3 DNA: TGCAGCGCCAGACTAGCATCCTACAATGAGCAGTTCTTC
CDR3 protein: CSARLASYNEQFF
D gene: TRBD2
J gene: TRBJ2-1
V gene: TRBV29-1
clone size: many

CDR3 DNA: TGTGCCAGCAGCCCCCGGACACGGGCCGACAATCAGCCCCAGCATTTT
CDR3 protein: CASSPRTRADNQPQHF
D gene: .
J gene: TRBJ1-5
V gene: TRBV2
clone size: many

CDR3 DNA: TGTGCCAGCAGTCCGAGACAGGCTAGGATCTATAATTCACCCCTCCACTTT
CDR3 protein: CASSPRQARIYNSPLHF
D gene: .
J gene: TRBJ1-6
V gene: TRBV2
clone size: few

CDR3 DNA: TGTGCCAGCAGCTCGCCCCCGGGGGTTGGAAACACCATATATTTT
CDR3 protein: CASSSPPGVGNTIYF
D gene: .
J gene: TRBJ1-3
V gene: TRBV7-9
clone size: few

CDR3 DNA: TGTGCCAGCAGGGTGGACAGTCCACAAGAGACCCAGTACTTC
CDR3 protein: CASRVDSPQETQYF
D gene: .
J gene: TRBJ2-5
V gene: TRBV5-4
clone size: .

CDR3 DNA: TGTGCCAGCAGTCCGCGGACAGGGGGCAATTTTGGCTACACCTTC
CDR3 protein: CASSPRTGGNFGYTF
D gene: TRBD1
J gene: TRBJ1-2
V gene: TRBV6-1
clone size: few

CDR3 DNA: TGCAGTGCTAGAGATCCCAGGGCAGGGGGCTCAACTGAAGCTTTCTTT
CDR3 protein: CSARDPRAGGSTEAFF
D gene: TRBD1
J gene: TRBJ1-1
V gene: TRBV20-1
clone size: many

CDR3 DNA: TGTGCCAGCAGCTTACGGGTTGACTCCCTGGAGACCCAGTACTTC
CDR3 protein: CASSLRVDSLETQYF
D gene: .
J gene: TRBJ2-5
V gene: TRBV7-2
clone size: many

CDR3 DNA: TGTGCCAGCAGTGTTTCAGGGGCGAGGAGTGAGCAGTTCTTC
CDR3 protein: CASSVSGARSEQFF
D gene: .
J gene: TRBJ2-1
V gene: TRBV2
clone size: many

CDR3 DNA: TGTGCCAGCAGCCAAGTGGTGACTGGGGGTAATGAAAAACTGTTTTTT
CDR3 protein: CASSQVVTGGNEKLFF
D gene: .
J gene: TRBJ1-4
V gene: TRBV3-1
clone size: many

CDR3 DNA: TGTGCCAGCAGCCATTTGCGGACCGCCGCTTTCTTT
CDR3 protein: CASSHLRTAAFF
D gene: .
J gene: TRBJ1-1
V gene: TRBV3-1
clone size: many

CDR3 DNA: TGTGCCAGCAGTTACTCGAAAAGGAACGAGCAGTACTTC
CDR3 protein: CASSYSKRNEQYF
D gene: .
J gene: TRBJ2-7
V gene: TRBV6-5
clone size: few

CDR3 DNA: TGTGCCAGCAGCCACCCAAATTCACCCCTCCACTTT
CDR3 protein: CASSHPNSPLHF
D gene: .
J gene: TRBJ1-6
V gene: TRBV7-2
clone size: once

CDR3 DNA: TGTGCCAGCAGGGAGGGGGCCGGAACCGGGGAGCTGTTTTTT
CDR3 protein: CASREGAGTGELFF
D gene: .
J gene: TRBJ2-2
V gene: TRBV7-2
clone size: many

CDR3 DNA: TGTGCCAGCTCAATGGGACACTCGGGCGAGCAGTACTTC
CDR3 protein: CASSMGHSGEQYF
D gene: .
J gene: TRBJ2-7
V gene: TRBV18
clone size: many

CDR3 DNA: TGTGCCAGCAGCTTAGACGGGACAGGGGGCGATGGCTACACCTTC
CDR3 protein: CASSLDGTGGDGYTF
D gene: TRBD1
J gene: TRBJ1-2
V gene: TRBV7-6
clone size: few

CDR3 DNA: TGTGCCAGCAGCTGGTGGGGCGATACCGGGGAGCTGTTTTTT
CDR3 protein: CASSWWGDTGELFF
D gene: .
J gene: TRBJ2-2
V gene: TRBV7-9
clone size: .

CDR3 DNA: TGTGCCAGCAGCCTCACTAGCGGGGGTTTGGAGACCCAGTACTTC
CDR3 protein: CASSLTSGGLETQYF
D gene: TRBD2
J gene: TRBJ2-5
V gene: TRBV7-3
clone size: .

CDR3 DNA: TGCGCCAGCAGCTTGCCCTCAGCGGGGGACGAGTACCAAGAGACCCAGTACTTC
CDR3 protein: CASSLPSAGDEYQETQYF
D gene: TRBD2
J gene: TRBJ2-5
V gene: TRBV5-1
clone size: many

CDR3 DNA: TGTGCCAGCGGTTCGGACAGGGACACTGAAGCTTTCTTT
CDR3 protein: CASGSDRDTEAFF
D gene: TRBD1
J gene: TRBJ1-1
V gene: TRBV12-3/TRBV12-4
clone size: .

CDR3 DNA: TGTGCCAGCGGCGGGACAGGAGCCTACAATGAGCAGTTCTTC
CDR3 protein: CASGGTGAYNEQFF
D gene: TRBD1
J gene: TRBJ2-1
V gene: TRBV2
clone size: many

CDR3 DNA: TGTGCCAGCAGCTTACGGGGCTGGTTGAAACCGGGACACTCGAACACCGGGGAGCTGTTTTTT
CDR3 protein: CASSLRGWLKPGHSNTGELFF
D gene: .
J gene: TRBJ2-2
V gene: TRBV7-8
clone size: many

CDR3 DNA: TGCAGTGCTAGGGGGACGGGACAGGGTGACACCATATATTTT
CDR3 protein: CSARGTGQGDTIYF
D gene: TRBD1
J gene: TRBJ1-3
V gene: TRBV20-1
clone size: .